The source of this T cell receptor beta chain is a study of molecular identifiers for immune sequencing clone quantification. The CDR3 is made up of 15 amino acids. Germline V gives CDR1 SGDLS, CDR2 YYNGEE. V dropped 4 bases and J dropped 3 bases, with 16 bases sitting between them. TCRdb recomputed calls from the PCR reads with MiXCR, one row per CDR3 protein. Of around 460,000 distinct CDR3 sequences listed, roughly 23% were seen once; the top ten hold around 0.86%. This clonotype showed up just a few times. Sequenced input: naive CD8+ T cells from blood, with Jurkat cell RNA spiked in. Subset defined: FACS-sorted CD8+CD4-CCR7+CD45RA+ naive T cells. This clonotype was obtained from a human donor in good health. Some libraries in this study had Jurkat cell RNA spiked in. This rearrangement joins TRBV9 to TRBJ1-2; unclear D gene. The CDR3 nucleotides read TGTGCCAGCAGCACTAATGATATCGGTTACTATGGCTACACCTTC. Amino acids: CASSTNDIGYYGYTF. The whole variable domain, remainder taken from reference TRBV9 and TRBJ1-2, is DSGVTQTPKHLITATGQRVTLRCSPRSGDLSVYWYQQSLDQGLQFLIQYYNGEERAKGNILERFSAQQFPDLHSELNLSSLELGDSALYFCASSTNDIGYYGYTFGSGTRLTVV.